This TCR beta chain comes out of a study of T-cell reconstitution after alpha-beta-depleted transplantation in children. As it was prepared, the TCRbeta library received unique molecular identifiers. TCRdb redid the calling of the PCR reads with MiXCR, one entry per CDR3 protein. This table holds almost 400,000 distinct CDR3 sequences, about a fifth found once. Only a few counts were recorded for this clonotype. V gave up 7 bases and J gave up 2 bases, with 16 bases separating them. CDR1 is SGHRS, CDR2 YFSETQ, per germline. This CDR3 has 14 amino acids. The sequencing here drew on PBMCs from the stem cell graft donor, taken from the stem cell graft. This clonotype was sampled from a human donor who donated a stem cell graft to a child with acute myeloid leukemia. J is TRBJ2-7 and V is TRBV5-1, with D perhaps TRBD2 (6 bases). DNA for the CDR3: TGCGCCAGCGGGACGGGGGACCGAGCCTACGAGCAGTACTTC. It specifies CASGTGDRAYEQYF.